The next 15 T cell receptor beta chains were all read from a single sample in a study of identical twins. MiXCR was run by TCRdb on the 5' RACE reads, yielding one entry per CDR3 protein. The sample holds 1.5 million to 2 million distinct CDR3 sequences, more than 30% seen once. The sequencing sample was made of cord blood. The receptors derive from a newborn girl in good health.

This chain connects TRBV9 to TRBJ2-5; D unresolved. This CDR3 comprises 15 residues. Germline CDR1 is SGDLS and CDR2 is YYNGEE. Trimming left V 0 bases short and J 5 bases short, with 14 bases between. CDR3 sequence: CASSVDSRPWETQYF. CDR3 sequence (DNA): TGTGCCAGCAGCGTAGATAGCCGTCCCTGGGAGACCCAGTACTTC.

On this clonotype: The junction departs from the called germline gene at one end, perhaps through a read error. The rearrangement uses TRBV27 and TRBJ2-7; D unresolved. This CDR3 has 13 amino acids. Germline CDR1 reads MNHEY; CDR2 reads SMNVEV (reference sequence). The CDR3 DNA is TGTGCCAGCAGTTTAAGGTTCGGTTACGGGCAGTACTTC. This sequence encodes CASSLRFGYGQYF.

For this clonotype: A much larger clone differs by one base, so this may be a read error. This chain uses TRBV20-1 with TRBJ2-7; D unclear. This CDR3 has 12 residues. The V end lost 4 bases, the J end lost 0 bases, and 7 bases lay between the germline ends. The germline V gene has CDR1 DFQATT and CDR2 SNEGSKA (reference sequence). The CDR3 sequence: CSAKDISYEQYF. The CDR3 coding sequence is TGCAGTGCTAAAGACATCTCCTACGAGCAGTACTTC.

V is TRBV20-1 and J is TRBJ2-7, with 7 bases identical to TRBD1. This CDR3 region has 15 residues. The junction had 13 bases not matched to a gene; V was cut back by 6 bases and J by 2 bases. The germline CDR1 and CDR2 sequences are DFQATT and SNEGSKA (reference sequence). The CDR3 DNA is TGCAGTGCCTCTACCCCTGGACAGGCCACCTACGAGCAGTACTTC. Protein sequence: CSASTPGQATYEQYF.

The sample holds a few counts of this clonotype. The junction shows a germline mismatch at one end, possibly a read error. The chain is built from TRBV4-2 and TRBJ1-2; D is unclear. The CDR3 length is 17 residues. Germline assignment: CDR1 LGHNA and CDR2 YNFKEQ. The DNA for the CDR3 is TGTGCCATCAGCCAAGATAGTGGGATCCTACCTAACTATGGCTACACCTTC. Its protein is CAISQDSGILPNYGYTF.

This clonotype was found a few times. The chain has TRBV28 and TRBJ2-3; D might be TRBD1 or TRBD2, each matching 5 bases. The CDR3 sequence is 15 residues long. The germline V gene has CDR1 MDHEN and CDR2 SYDVKM. Trimming took 6 bases from V and 3 from J, leaving 16 bases between them. This CDR3 reads CASSPGTLLTDTQYF. In DNA, the CDR3 is TGTGCCAGCAGCCCCGGGACCCTCCTTACAGATACGCAGTATTTT.

This chain connects TRBV7-2 to TRBJ1-5; D uncertain. Germline CDR1 SGHTA, CDR2 FQGNSA. The V gene lost 3 bases and the J gene lost 0 bases, with 12 bases spanning the gap. The CDR3 extends over 16 amino acids. Here the CDR3 DNA reads TGTGCCAGCAGCTTCCCGGACGTGGATAGCAATCAGCCCCAGCATTTT. Translated: CASSFPDVDSNQPQHF. The variable domain in full, completed from reference TRBV7-2 and TRBJ1-5, reads GAGVSQSPSNKVTEKGKDVELRCDPISGHTALYWYRQSLGQGLEFLIYFQGNSAPDKSGLPSDRFSAERTGGSVSTLTIQRTQQEDSAVYLCASSFPDVDSNQPQHFGDGTRLSIL.

This clonotype turned up a few times. The genes are TRBV18 and TRBJ2-3; 8 nucleotides match TRBD2. The junction had 12 bases not matched to a gene; V was cut back by 1 base and J by 6 bases. CDR3 length: 17 residues. Germline CDR1 is KGHSH and CDR2 is LQKENI. The CDR3 here is CASSPLGSTSGTDTQYF. DNA for the CDR3: TGTGCCAGCTCACCACTAGGGTCAACTAGCGGTACCGATACGCAGTATTTT.

The CDR3 sequence is CASSPTGGVNSPLHF. CDR3 sequence (DNA): TGTGCCAGCAGCCCCACAGGGGGCGTTAATTCACCCCTCCACTTT. The chain has TRBV6-5 and TRBJ1-6, with TRBD1 matching over 9 bases. CDR1 and CDR2 from the germline V gene are MNHEY and SVGAGI. V shed 6 bases, J shed 6 bases, and the junction held 6 bases outside the gene matches. The CDR3 length is 15 residues.

This clonotype was detected a few times. The chain couples TRBV27 to TRBJ1-2; TRBD1 agrees at 11 bases. The ends lost 5 bases at V and 7 bases at J; junction bases unmatched: 18. Germline-derived CDR1 and CDR2 are MNHEY and SMNVEV (reference sequence). This CDR3 contains 18 residues. The CDR3 DNA is TGTGCCAGCAGTCTCCTATCGGATAGGACAGGGGGCGCGGGTGGCTACACCTTC. This encodes CASSLLSDRTGGAGGYTF.

The table lists this clonotype with many counts. The gene calls are TRBV7-2 and TRBJ1-2, with a possible D match to TRBD1 (6 bases). This CDR3 comprises 13 residues. V lost 5 bases, J lost 5 bases, and 12 bases lay in between. Per the germline V gene, CDR1 is SGHTA and CDR2 is FQGNSA. The CDR3: CASSRGTVYGYTF. CDR3 nucleotide sequence: TGTGCCAGCAGCAGGGGGACTGTTTATGGCTACACCTTC.

This clonotype has more than one count but fewer than ten. The chain combines TRBV13 with TRBJ1-4, with D hard to call. This CDR3 is 14 amino acids long. Trimming pared 2 bases from V and 5 bases from J, leaving 9 bases between. In germline, CDR1 is PRHDT, CDR2 FYEKMQ (reference sequence). CDR3 amino acids: CASSLNLGNEKLFF. In DNA form, the CDR3 reads TGTGCCAGCAGCTTAAACTTGGGCAATGAAAAACTGTTTTTT. Full variable domain (rest looked up from reference TRBV13 and TRBJ1-4): AAGVIQSPRHLIKEKRETATLKCYPIPRHDTVYWYQQGPGQDPQFLISFYEKMQSDKGSIPDRFSAQQFSDYHSELNMSSLELGDSALYFCASSLNLGNEKLFFGSGTQLSVL.

V usage is TRBV7-2 and J usage is TRBJ2-2; 9 positions match TRBD2. The length of the CDR3 is 14 residues. In germline, CDR1 is SGHTA, CDR2 FQGNSA. With V trimmed by 6 bases and J by 6 bases, 5 bases remained unmatched. CDR3 DNA: TGTGCCAGCAGACCCAGGACTAGCGCCGGGGAGCTGTTTTTT. As protein: CASRPRTSAGELFF.

The chain uses TRBV4-2 and TRBJ2-1; D is uncertain. V lost 0 bases and J lost 1, with 13 bases in between. CDR1 and CDR2 (germline): LGHNA, YNFKEQ. This CDR3 is 17 amino acids long. CDR3: CASSQDEAVRSYNEQFF. In nucleotides, the CDR3 is TGTGCCAGCAGCCAAGATGAGGCGGTAAGGTCCTACAATGAGCAGTTCTTC.

This clonotype has more than one count but fewer than ten. The V gene is TRBV10-3, the J gene TRBJ1-6; D might be TRBD1 (6 bases). CDR1 is ENHRY, CDR2 SYGVKD, per germline. The CDR3 has 17 residues. The ends were cut back, 0 bases at V and 0 bases at J, with 9 bases in the middle. Here the CDR3 reads CAISESRGSSYNSPLHF. The CDR3 DNA follows: TGTGCCATCAGTGAGTCAAGGGGGAGCTCCTATAATTCACCCCTCCACTTT.